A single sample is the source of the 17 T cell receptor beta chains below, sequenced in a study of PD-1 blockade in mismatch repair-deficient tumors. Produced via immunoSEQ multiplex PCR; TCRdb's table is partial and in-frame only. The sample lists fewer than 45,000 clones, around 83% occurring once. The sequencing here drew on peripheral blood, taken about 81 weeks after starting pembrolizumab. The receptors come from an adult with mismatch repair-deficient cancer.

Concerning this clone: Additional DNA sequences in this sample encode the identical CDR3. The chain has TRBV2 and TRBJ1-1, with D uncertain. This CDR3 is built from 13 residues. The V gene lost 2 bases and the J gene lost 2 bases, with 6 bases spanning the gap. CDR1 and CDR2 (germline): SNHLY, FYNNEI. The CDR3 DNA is TGTGCCAGCAGTGAATTGGAAAACACTGAAGCTTTCTTT. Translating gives CASSELENTEAFF. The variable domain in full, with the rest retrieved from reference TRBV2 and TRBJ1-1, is EPEVTQTPSHQVTQMGQEVILRCVPISNHLYFYWYRQILGQKVEFLVSFYNNEISEKSEIFDDQFSVERPDGSNFTLKIRSTKLEDSAMYFCASSELENTEAFFGQGTRLTVV.

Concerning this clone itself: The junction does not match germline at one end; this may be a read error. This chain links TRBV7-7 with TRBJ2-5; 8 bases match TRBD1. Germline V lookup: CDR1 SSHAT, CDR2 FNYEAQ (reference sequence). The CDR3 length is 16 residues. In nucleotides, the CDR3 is TGTGCTAGCAGTCCTAGCCCCGACAGGGGCAGAGAGACCCAGTACTTC. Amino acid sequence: CASSPSPDRGRETQYF.

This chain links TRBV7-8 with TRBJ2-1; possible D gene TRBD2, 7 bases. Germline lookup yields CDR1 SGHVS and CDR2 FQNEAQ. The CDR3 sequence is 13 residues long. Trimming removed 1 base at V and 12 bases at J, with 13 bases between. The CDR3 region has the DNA TGTGCCAGCAGCTTAGAGGGGGGGCGAGGGCAGTTCTTC. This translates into CASSLEGGRGQFF.

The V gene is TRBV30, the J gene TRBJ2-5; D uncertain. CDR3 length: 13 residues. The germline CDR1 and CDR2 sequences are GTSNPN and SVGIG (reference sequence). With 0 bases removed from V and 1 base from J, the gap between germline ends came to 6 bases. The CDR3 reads CAWSVPVQETQYF. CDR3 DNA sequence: TGTGCCTGGAGTGTACCTGTCCAAGAGACCCAGTACTTC.

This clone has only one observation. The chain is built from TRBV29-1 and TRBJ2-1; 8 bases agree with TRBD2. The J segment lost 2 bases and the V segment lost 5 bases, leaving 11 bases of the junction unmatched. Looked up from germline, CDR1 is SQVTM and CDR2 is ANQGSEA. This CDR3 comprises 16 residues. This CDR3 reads CSVLGGAGDPYNEQFF. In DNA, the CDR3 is TGCAGCGTTCTCGGCGGAGCGGGAGACCCCTACAATGAGCAGTTCTTC.

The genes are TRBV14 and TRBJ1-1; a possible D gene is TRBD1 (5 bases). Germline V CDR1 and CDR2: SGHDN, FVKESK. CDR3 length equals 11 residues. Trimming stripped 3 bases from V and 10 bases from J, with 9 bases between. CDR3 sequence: CASSQKGVAFF. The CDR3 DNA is TGTGCCAGCAGCCAGAAAGGGGTAGCTTTCTTT. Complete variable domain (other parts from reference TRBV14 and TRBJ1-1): EAGVTQFPSHSVIEKGQTVTLRCDPISGHDNLYWYRRVMGKEIKFLLHFVKESKQDESGMPNNRFLAERTGGTYSTLKVQPAELEDSGVYFCASSQKGVAFFGQGTRLTVV.

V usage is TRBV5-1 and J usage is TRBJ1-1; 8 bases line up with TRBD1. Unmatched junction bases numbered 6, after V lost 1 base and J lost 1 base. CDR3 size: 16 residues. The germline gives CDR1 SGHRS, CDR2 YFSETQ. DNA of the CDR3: TGCGCCAGCAGCTTGATTCCGGGACAGGAGAACACTGAAGCTTTCTTT. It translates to CASSLIPGQENTEAFF.

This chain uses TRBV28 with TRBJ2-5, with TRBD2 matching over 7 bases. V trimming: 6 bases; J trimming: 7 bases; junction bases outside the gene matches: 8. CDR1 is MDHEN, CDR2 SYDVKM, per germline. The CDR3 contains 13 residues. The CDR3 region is CASRSHPGGTQYF. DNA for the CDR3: TGTGCCAGCAGATCCCACCCGGGGGGGACCCAGTACTTC.

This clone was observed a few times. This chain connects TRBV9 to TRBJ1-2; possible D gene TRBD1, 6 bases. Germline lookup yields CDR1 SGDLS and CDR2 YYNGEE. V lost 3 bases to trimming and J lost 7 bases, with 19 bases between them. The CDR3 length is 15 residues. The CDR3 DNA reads TGTGCCAGCAGCGCGGGAGGTGGGGGCCCCTTTGGCTACACCTTC. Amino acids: CASSAGGGGPFGYTF.

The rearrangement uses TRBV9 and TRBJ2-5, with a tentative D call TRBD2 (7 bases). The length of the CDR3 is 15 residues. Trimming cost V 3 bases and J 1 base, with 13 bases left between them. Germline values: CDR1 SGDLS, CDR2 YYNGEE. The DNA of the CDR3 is TGTGCCAGCAGCGAGAGGGGAGGGGGCCAAGAGACCCAGTACTTC. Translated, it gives CASSERGGGQETQYF. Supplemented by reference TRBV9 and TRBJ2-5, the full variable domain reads DSGVTQTPKHLITATGQRVTLRCSPRSGDLSVYWYQQSLDQGLQFLIQYYNGEERAKGNILERFSAQQFPDLHSELNLSSLELGDSALYFCASSERGGGQETQYFGPGTRLLVL.

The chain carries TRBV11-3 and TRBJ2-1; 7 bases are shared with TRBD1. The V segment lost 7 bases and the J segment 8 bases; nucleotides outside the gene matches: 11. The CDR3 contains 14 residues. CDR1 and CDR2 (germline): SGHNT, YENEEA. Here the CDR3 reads CASKKQGIGHEQFF. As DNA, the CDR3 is TGTGCCAGCAAAAAACAGGGGATCGGGCATGAGCAGTTCTTC.

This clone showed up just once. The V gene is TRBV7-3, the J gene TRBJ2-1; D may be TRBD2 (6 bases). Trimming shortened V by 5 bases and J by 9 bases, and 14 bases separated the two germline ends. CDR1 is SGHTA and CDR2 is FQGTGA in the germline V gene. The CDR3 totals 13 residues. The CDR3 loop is CASSTSLASEQFF. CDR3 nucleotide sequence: TGTGCCAGCAGCACCTCACTAGCTTCTGAGCAGTTCTTC.

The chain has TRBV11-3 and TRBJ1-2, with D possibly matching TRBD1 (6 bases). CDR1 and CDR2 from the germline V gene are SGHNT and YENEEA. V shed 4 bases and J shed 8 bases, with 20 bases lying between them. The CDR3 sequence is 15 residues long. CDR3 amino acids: CASSSRRGQAGGYTF. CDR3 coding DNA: TGTGCCAGCAGCTCACGCAGGGGCCAAGCGGGGGGCTACACCTTC. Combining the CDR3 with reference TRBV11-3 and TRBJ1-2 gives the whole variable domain EAGVVQSPRYKIIEKKQPVAFWCNPISGHNTLYWYLQNLGQGPELLIRYENEEAVDDSQLPKDRFSAERLKGVDSTLKIQPAELGDSAVYLCASSSRRGQAGGYTFGSGTRLTVV.

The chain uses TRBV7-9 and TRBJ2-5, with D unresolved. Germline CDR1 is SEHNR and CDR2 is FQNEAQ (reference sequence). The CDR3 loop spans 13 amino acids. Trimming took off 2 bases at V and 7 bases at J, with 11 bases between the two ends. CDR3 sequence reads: CASSLQAAGTQYF. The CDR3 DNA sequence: TGTGCCAGCAGCTTACAGGCCGCAGGGACCCAGTACTTC.

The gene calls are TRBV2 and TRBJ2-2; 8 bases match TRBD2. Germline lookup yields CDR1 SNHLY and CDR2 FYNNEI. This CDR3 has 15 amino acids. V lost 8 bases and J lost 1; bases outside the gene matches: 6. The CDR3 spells CASLLAGRNTGELFF. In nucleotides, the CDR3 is TGTGCCAGCCTTCTAGCGGGTCGGAACACCGGGGAGCTGTTTTTT.

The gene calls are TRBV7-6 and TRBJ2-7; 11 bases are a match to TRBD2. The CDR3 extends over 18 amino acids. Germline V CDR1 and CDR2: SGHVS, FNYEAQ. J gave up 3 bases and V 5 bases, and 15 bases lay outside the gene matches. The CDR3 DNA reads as TGTGCCAGCAGCCCCCGTATCTTGACTAGCGGGATTCTCTACGAGCAGTACTTC. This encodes CASSPRILTSGILYEQYF.

CDR3 coding DNA: TGTGCCAGTAGTATAGTCCCGGGAAAAGAGACCCAGTACTTC. Translating it yields CASSIVPGKETQYF. The chain carries TRBV19 and TRBJ2-5; perhaps TRBD2 as D (5 bases). V lost 1 base and J 3 bases, leaving 9 bases between the germline ends. The CDR3 consists of 14 residues. Germline V lookup: CDR1 LNHDA, CDR2 SQIVND (reference sequence).